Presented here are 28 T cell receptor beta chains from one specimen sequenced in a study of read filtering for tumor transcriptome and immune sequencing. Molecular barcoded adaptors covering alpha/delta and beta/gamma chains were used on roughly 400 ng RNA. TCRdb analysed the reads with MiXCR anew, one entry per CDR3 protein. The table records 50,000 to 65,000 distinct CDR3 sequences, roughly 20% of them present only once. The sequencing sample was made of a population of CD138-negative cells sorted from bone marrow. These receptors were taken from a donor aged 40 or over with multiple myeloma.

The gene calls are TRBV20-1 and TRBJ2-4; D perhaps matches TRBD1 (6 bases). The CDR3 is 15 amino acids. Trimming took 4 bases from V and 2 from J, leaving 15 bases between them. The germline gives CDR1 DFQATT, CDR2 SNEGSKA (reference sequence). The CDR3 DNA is TGCAGTGCTAACCAGGGGAAGATTTCCAAAAACATTCAGTACTTC. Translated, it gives CSANQGKISKNIQYF.

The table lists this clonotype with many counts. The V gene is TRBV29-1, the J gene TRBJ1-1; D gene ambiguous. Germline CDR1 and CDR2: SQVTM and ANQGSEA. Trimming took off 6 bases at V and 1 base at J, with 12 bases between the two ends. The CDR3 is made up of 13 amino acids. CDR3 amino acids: CSVINRGNTEAFF. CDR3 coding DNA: TGCAGCGTCATCAACCGGGGGAACACTGAAGCTTTCTTT.

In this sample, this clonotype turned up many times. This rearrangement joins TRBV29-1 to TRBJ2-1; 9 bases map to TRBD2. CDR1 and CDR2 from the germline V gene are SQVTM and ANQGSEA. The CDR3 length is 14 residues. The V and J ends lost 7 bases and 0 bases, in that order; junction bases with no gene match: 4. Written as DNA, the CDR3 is TGCAGCGGGATTAGCGGGAGCTCCTACAATGAGCAGTTCTTC. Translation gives CSGISGSSYNEQFF.

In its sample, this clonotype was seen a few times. DNA for the CDR3: TGCAGTGCCCCCCTACCGGGGGGGCTTGATACGCAGTATTTT. Translating it yields CSAPLPGGLDTQYF. The chain recombines TRBV20-1 with TRBJ2-3; 8 bases are shared with TRBD2. Germline CDR1 and CDR2: DFQATT and SNEGSKA (reference sequence). CDR3 length: 14 amino acids. The trim removed 6 bases at V and 6 bases at J, leaving 11 bases unmatched.

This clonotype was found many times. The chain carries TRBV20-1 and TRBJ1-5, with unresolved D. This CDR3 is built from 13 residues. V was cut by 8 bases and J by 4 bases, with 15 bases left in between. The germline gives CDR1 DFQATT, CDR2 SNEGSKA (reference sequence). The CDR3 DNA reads TGCAGTTCTCCCCCCGAGATTAATCAGCCCCAGCATTTT. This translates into CSSPPEINQPQHF.

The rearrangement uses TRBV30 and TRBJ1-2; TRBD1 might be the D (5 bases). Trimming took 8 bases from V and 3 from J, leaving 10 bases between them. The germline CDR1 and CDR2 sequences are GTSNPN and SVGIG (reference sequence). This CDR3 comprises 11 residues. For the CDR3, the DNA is TGTGCCAAAGGGGCGGACTATGGCTACACCTTC. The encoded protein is CAKGADYGYTF. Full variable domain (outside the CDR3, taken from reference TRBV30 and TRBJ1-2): SQTIHQWPATLVQPVGSPLSLECTVEGTSNPNLYWYRQAAGRGLQLLFYSVGIGQISSEVPQNLSASRPQDRQFILSSKKLLLSDSGFYLCAKGADYGYTFGSGTRLTVV.

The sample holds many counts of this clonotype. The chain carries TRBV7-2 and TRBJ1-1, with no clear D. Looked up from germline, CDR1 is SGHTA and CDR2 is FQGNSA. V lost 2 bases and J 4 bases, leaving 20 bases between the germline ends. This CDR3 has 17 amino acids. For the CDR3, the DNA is TGTGCCAGCAGCTTACCCCCTCTGCCGGGCGTAGGCACTGAAGCTTTCTTT. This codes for CASSLPPLPGVGTEAFF.

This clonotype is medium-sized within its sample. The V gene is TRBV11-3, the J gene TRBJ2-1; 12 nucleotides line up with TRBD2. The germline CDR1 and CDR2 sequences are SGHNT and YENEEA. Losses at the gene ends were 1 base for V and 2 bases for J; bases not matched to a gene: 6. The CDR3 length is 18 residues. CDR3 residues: CASSLGLAGGSPYNEQFF. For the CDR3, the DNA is TGTGCCAGCAGCTTAGGGCTAGCGGGGGGGTCTCCCTACAATGAGCAGTTCTTC.

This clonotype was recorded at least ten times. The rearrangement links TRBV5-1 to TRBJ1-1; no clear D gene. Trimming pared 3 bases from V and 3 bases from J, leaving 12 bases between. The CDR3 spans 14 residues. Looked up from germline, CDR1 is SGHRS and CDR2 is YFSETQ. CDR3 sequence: CASSSMETHTEAFF. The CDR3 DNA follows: TGCGCCAGCAGCTCGATGGAAACCCACACTGAAGCTTTCTTT.

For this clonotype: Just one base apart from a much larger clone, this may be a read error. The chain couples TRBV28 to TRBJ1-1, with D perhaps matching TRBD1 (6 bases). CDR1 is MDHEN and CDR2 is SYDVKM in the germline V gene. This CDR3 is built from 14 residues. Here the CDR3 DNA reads TGTGCCAGCAGTTTCCCACAGGGCGGGACTGAAGTTTTCTTT. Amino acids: CASSFPQGGTEVFF.

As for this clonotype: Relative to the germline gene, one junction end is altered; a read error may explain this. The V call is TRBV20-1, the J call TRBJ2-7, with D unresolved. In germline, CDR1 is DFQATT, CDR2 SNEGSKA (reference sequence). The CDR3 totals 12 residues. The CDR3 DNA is TGCAGTGCTAGGATGGACCCCTACGAGCAGCATTTC. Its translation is CSARMDPYEQHF.

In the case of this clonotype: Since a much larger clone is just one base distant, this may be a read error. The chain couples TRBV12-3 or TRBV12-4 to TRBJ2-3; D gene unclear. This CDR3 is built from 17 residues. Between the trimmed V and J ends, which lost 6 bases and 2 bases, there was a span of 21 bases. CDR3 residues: CASSFLPRKSITDTQYF. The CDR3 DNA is TGTGCCAGCAGCTTTCTCCCACGGAAGTCTATCACAGATACGCAGTATTTT.

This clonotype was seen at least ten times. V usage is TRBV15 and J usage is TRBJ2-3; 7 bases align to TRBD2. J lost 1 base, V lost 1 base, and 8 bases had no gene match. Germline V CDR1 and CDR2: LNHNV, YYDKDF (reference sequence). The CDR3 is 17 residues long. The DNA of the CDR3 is TGTGCCACCAGCAGAGCCAGTCTTAGCGGGCGCACAGATACGCAGTATTTT. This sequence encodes CATSRASLSGRTDTQYF.

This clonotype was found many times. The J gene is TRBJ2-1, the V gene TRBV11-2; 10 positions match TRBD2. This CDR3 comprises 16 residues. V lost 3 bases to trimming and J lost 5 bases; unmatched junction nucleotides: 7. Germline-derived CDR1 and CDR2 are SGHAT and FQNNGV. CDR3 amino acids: CASSFLSGGINNEQFF. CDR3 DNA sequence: TGTGCCAGCAGCTTCCTTAGCGGGGGGATTAACAATGAGCAGTTCTTC.

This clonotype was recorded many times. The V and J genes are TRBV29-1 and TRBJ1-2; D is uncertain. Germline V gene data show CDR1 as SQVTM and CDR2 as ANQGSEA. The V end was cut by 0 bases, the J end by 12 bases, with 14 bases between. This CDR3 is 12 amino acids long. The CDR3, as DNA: TGCAGCGTTGAAGAGAGTGGAGGTCGCGACACCTTC. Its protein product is CSVEESGGRDTF.

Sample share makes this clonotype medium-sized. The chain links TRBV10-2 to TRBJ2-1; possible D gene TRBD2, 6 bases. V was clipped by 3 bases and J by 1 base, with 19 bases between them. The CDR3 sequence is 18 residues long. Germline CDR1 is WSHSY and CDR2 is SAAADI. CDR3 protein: CASSDSSGWGESYNEQFF. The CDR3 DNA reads TGCGCCAGCAGTGATAGTAGCGGCTGGGGCGAGTCCTACAATGAGCAGTTCTTC.

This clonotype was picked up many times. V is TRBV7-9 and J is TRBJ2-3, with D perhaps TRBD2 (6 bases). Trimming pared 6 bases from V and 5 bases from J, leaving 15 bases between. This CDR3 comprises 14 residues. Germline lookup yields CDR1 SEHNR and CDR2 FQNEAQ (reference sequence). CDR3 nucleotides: TGTGCCAGCAGTCCGCGGGGTTCTAAAGATACGCAGTATTTT. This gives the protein CASSPRGSKDTQYF. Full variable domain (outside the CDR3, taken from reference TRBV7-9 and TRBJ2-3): DTGVSQNPRHKITKRGQNVTFRCDPISEHNRLYWYRQTLGQGPEFLTYFQNEAQLEKSRLLSDRFSAERPKGSFSTLEIQRTEQGDSAMYLCASSPRGSKDTQYFGPGTRLTVL.

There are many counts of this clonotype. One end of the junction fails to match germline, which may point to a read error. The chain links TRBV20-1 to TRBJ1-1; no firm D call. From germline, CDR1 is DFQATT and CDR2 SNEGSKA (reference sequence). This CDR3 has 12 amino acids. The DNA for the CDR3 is TGCAGTGCATGGGGTTTGAATACTGAAGCTTTCTTT. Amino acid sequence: CSAWGLNTEAFF.

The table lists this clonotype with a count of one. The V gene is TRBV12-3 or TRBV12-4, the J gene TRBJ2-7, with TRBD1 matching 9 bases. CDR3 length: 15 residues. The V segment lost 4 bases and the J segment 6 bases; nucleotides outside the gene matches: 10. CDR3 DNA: TGTGCCAGCAGTTCTGGGACAGGGAGCGCGGTCGAGCAGTACTTC. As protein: CASSSGTGSAVEQYF.

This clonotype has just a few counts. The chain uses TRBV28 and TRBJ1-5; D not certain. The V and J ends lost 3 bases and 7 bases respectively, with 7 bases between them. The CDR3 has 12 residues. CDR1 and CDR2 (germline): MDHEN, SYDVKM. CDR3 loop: CASSLPLQPQHF. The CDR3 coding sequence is TGTGCCAGCAGTTTGCCCCTACAGCCCCAGCATTTT.

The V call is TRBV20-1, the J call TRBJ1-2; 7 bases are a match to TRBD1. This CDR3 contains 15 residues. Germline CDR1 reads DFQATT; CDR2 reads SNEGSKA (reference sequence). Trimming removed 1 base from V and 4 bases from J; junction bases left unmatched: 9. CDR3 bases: TGCAGTGCTAGAGGCAGGGGGATCGCCTTCTATGGCTACACCTTC. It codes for CSARGRGIAFYGYTF.

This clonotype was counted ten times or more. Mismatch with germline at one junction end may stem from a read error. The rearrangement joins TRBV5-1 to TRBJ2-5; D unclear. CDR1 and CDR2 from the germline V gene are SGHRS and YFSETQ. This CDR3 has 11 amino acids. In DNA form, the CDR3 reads TGTGCCAGCAGTTTCCAAGAGACCCAGTACTTC. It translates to CASSFQETQYF.

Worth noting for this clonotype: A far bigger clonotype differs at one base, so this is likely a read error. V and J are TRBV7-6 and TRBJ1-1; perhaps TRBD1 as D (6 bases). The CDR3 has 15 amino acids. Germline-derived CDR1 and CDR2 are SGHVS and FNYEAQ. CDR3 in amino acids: CASSLGRGTNTEALF. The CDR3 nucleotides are TGTGCCAGCAGCTTGGGGAGGGGGACGAACACTGAAGCTCTCTTT.

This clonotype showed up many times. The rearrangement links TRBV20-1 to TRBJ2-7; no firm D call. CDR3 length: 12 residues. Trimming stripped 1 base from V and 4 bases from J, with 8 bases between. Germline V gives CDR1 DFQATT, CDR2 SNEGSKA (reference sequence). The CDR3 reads CSARVLGYEQYF. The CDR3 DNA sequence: TGCAGTGCTAGAGTCCTGGGGTACGAGCAGTACTTC.

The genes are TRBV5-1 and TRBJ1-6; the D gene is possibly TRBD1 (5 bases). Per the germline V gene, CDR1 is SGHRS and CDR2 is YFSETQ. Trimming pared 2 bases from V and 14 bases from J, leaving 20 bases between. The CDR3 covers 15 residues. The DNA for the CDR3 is TGCGCCAGCAGCTTCTCCCCTACGGGGGAGGGGACCCTCCACTTT. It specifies CASSFSPTGEGTLHF.

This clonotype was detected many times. The CDR3 nucleotides read TGCAGTGCTAGAGGGGGGCCCTCCTACAATGAGCAGTTCTTC. As protein: CSARGGPSYNEQFF. The chain recombines TRBV20-1 with TRBJ2-1; perhaps TRBD1 as D (6 bases). CDR1 DFQATT and CDR2 SNEGSKA come from the germline V gene (reference sequence). The CDR3 spans 14 residues. V was clipped by 1 base and J by 0 bases, with 7 bases between them.

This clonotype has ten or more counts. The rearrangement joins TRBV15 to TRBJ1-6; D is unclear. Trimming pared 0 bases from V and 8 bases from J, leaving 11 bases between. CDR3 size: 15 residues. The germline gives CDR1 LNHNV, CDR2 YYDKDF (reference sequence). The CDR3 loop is CATSRDLMSDSPLHF. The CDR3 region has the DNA TGTGCCACCAGCAGAGATCTGATGAGCGATTCACCCCTCCACTTT.

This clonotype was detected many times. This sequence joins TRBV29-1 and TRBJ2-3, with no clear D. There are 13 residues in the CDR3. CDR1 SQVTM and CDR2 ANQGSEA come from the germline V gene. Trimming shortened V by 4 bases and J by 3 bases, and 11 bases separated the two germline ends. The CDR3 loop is CSVGRTGTDTQYF. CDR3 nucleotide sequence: TGCAGCGTTGGTAGAACCGGAACAGATACGCAGTATTTT.